A single TCR beta chain is shown here with its context. The CDR3 loop spans 14 amino acids. Germline lookup yields CDR1 SGHAT and CDR2 FQNNGV. The ends were cut back, 0 bases at V and 9 bases at J, with 12 bases in the middle. The data stem from a study of OX40 agonist ivuxolimab in advanced cancers. TCRdb's table, derived via immunoSEQ multiplex PCR, lists solely in-frame clones and lacks some. The sample has some 44,000 clones; over 80% are singletons. The chain recombines TRBV11-2 with TRBJ2-1; possible D gene TRBD2, 5 bases. The TCR sequence derives from an adult with an advanced solid tumor such as melanoma, head and neck, liver or kidney cancer. The specimen comprised CD4+ or CD8+ T cells sorted from blood, sampled in a trial of the OX40 agonist ivuxolimab. Here the CDR3 DNA reads TGTGCCAGCAGCTTAGATCCGGGGATTGGTGAGCAGTTCTTC. Translation: CASSLDPGIGEQFF.